A selection of T cell receptor beta chains follows, all from one sample in a study of T cell responses to AZD1222 COVID-19 vaccine. Assay: immunoSEQ multiplex PCR; the TCRdb copy retains only in-frame clones and omits some. The table records about 140,000 clones, roughly 90% of them present only once. This specimen was peripheral blood, taken on day 0 of AZD1222 vaccination. Receptors were obtained from an adult in good health. CDR3s include the opening cysteine and the closing phenylalanine or tryptophan. A D gene is named only where the DNA matches it firmly. Expanded clones are given a class, and other clones once, few, many or no size at all.

TRBJ1-1 | . | TRBV18 | . | CASSAIRDDTEAFF | TGTGCCAGCTCGGCGATCAGGGACGACACTGAAGCTTTCTTT
TRBJ1-5 | . | TRBV4-1 | . | CASSQEADQPQHF | TGCGCCAGCAGCCAAGAAGCGGATCAGCCCCAGCATTTT
TRBJ1-2 | . | TRBV3-1/TRBV3-2 | . | CASSQTDPNYGYTF | TGTGCCAGCAGCCAGACGGACCCTAACTATGGCTACACCTTC
TRBJ1-2 | once | TRBV14 | TRBD1 | CASSRQGREGYTF | TGTGCCAGCAGCCGACAGGGGCGCGAGGGCTACACCTTC
TRBJ2-3 | . | TRBV5-6 | TRBD2 | CASSLRTSGSGADTQYF | TGTGCCAGCAGCTTAAGGACTAGCGGGAGTGGGGCAGATACGCAGTATTTT
TRBJ1-2 | . | TRBV15 | . | CATSIDLYGYTF | TGTGCCACCAGCATTGACTTGTATGGCTACACCTTC
TRBJ2-3 | . | TRBV5-1 | . | CASSFPQGDTQYF | TGCGCCAGCAGCTTCCCGCAGGGGGATACGCAGTATTTT
TRBJ1-1 | . | TRBV5-5 | . | CASSFTRGWSEAFF | TGTGCCAGCAGCTTTACCCGGGGGTGGAGTGAAGCTTTCTTT
TRBJ1-2 | once | TRBV11-2 | . | CASSSSSKGRRYVYTF | TGTGCCAGCAGCTCTAGCTCAAAGGGACGCCGGTACGTCTACACCTTC
TRBJ2-5 | . | TRBV5-4 | . | CASSLFQETQYF | TGTGCCAGCAGCTTATTCCAAGAGACCCAGTACTTC
TRBJ2-1 | . | TRBV19 | . | CASEQSGEGKFF | TGTGCCAGCGAGCAAAGCGGCGAGGGGAAGTTCTTC
TRBJ1-2 | . | TRBV28 | TRBD1 | CASSPPGQAQSGYTF | TGTGCCAGCAGTCCCCCGGGACAGGCCCAGAGTGGCTACACCTTC
TRBJ2-5 | . | TRBV5-1 | . | CASSWDFGAKETQYF | TGCGCCAGCAGCTGGGATTTCGGGGCCAAAGAGACCCAGTACTTC
TRBJ2-7 | . | TRBV7-2 | . | CASSLRGMLWGSSYEQYF | TGTGCCAGCAGCTTACGTGGGATGCTTTGGGGGAGCTCCTACGAGCAGTACTTC
TRBJ2-2 | . | TRBV6-5 | . | CASLRYTNTGELFF | TGTGCCAGCCTGAGGTATACGAACACCGGGGAGCTGTTTTTT
TRBJ2-1 | . | TRBV7-3 | TRBD2 | CASSRTGGLSWSEQFF | TGTGCCAGCAGCAGAACGGGAGGGTTAAGTTGGAGTGAGCAGTTCTTC
TRBJ1-2 | . | TRBV24-1 | . | CATSDSGREYGYTF | TGTGCCACCAGTGATTCCGGACGGGAGTATGGCTACACCTTC
TRBJ1-2 | . | TRBV3-1/TRBV3-2 | . | CASSQGWGRGNYGYTF | TGTGCCAGCAGCCAAGGGTGGGGAAGGGGGAACTATGGCTACACCTTC
TRBJ1-2 | . | TRBV6-1 | . | CASIPAGAHHGYTF | TGTGCCAGCATCCCGGCAGGGGCACATCATGGCTACACCTTC
TRBJ1-5 | . | TRBV27 | TRBD1 | CASSPTGAVQPQHF | TGTGCCAGCAGTCCAACAGGGGCGGTTCAGCCCCAGCATTTT